The 15 T cell receptor beta chains below come from one sample, sequenced in a study of blood T cell repertoires in COVID-19. Method: immunoSEQ multiplex PCR; TCRdb's copy keeps in-frame clones and lacks some. Of 300,000 to 350,000 clones in the sample, about nine tenths are singletons; the top ten hold approximately 2.9%. Sequenced: peripheral blood. The source of these receptors is a woman aged 30 to 39 with COVID-19, enrolled during active disease.

V usage is TRBV2 and J usage is TRBJ2-7; 9 nucleotides align to TRBD1. The CDR3 extends over 13 amino acids. V lost 5 bases to trimming and J lost 7 bases; unmatched junction nucleotides: 6. Germline V gene sequence: CDR1 SNHLY, CDR2 FYNNEI. CDR3 loop: CASSKDRGQEQYF. The DNA for the CDR3 is TGTGCCAGCAGTAAGGACAGGGGACAAGAGCAGTACTTC.

The chain carries TRBV24-1 and TRBJ1-2; D unresolved. Per germline, CDR1 KGHDR and CDR2 SFDVKD. The CDR3 spans 14 residues. The V and J ends lost 3 bases and 3 bases respectively, with 10 bases between them. The CDR3 spells CATSDPGKDYGYTF. CDR3 DNA sequence: TGTGCCACCAGTGATCCGGGGAAGGACTATGGCTACACCTTC.

The chain joins TRBV15 to TRBJ2-3; TRBD2 agrees at 10 bases. The CDR3 extends over 20 amino acids. Trimming cost V 2 bases and J 6 bases; bases outside gene matches: 20. Germline V gives CDR1 LNHNV, CDR2 YYDKDF (reference sequence). CDR3 amino acids: CATSRSQIRTSGVPVDTQYF. The CDR3 DNA reads as TGTGCCACCAGCAGAAGCCAAATCCGTACTAGCGGGGTTCCGGTTGATACGCAGTATTTT.

The chain is built from TRBV6-6 and TRBJ2-7; 7 bases are shared with TRBD2. Trimming at V came to 1 base and at J to 1 base, leaving 1 base not matched to a gene. The CDR3 contains 14 residues. Germline CDR1 is MNHNY and CDR2 is SVGAGI (reference sequence). This CDR3 is CASSYFSGSYEQYF. The DNA for the CDR3 is TGTGCCAGCAGTTACTTTAGCGGGTCCTACGAGCAGTACTTC.

This clone was observed once. The rearrangement links TRBV6-4 to TRBJ2-1; 13 bases are a match to TRBD2. Trimming cost V 6 bases and J 7 bases; bases outside gene matches: 6. This CDR3 is built from 15 residues. Germline V CDR1 and CDR2: MRHNA, SNTAGT. CDR3 in amino acids: CASSQLAGGVNEQFF. The DNA for the CDR3 is TGTGCCAGCAGCCAACTAGCGGGAGGGGTTAATGAGCAGTTCTTC.

The chain combines TRBV10-2 with TRBJ2-7; a possible D gene is TRBD1 (5 bases). V lost 5 bases to trimming and J lost 3 bases, with 17 bases between them. Germline loops: CDR1 WSHSY, CDR2 SAAADI. There are 15 residues in the CDR3. DNA of the CDR3: TGCGCCAGCAGTCAACCTGACAGAGCTTACTACGAGCAGTACTTC. Residues: CASSQPDRAYYEQYF.

This clone was detected many times. Other DNA sequences within the sample encode an identical CDR3. This chain uses TRBV2 with TRBJ1-5; possibly TRBD1 for D (6 bases). The CDR3 contains 15 residues. Germline CDR1 is SNHLY and CDR2 is FYNNEI. V was cut by 4 bases and J by 1 base, with 11 bases left in between. CDR3 bases: TGTGCCAGCAGTGTAAACAGGGTGAGCAATCAGCCCCAGCATTTT. As protein: CASSVNRVSNQPQHF.

The rearrangement links TRBV27 to TRBJ1-1; the D is unclear. CDR1 and CDR2 from the germline V gene are MNHEY and SMNVEV (reference sequence). V was trimmed by 1 base and J by 0 bases, leaving 6 bases between them. CDR3 length: 14 amino acids. DNA for the CDR3: TGTGCCAGCAGTTTATACGGGTTGAACACTGAAGCTTTCTTT. It encodes CASSLYGLNTEAFF.

V is TRBV5-1 and J is TRBJ2-7; a possible D gene is TRBD2 (6 bases). Germline V gene lookup returns CDR1 SGHRS and CDR2 YFSETQ. The CDR3 is 14 amino acids. Trimming cost V 0 bases and J 0 bases, with 7 bases left between them. In DNA form, the CDR3 reads TGCGCCAGCAGCTTGGGCGGGAACTCCTACGAGCAGTACTTC. Amino acid sequence: CASSLGGNSYEQYF. The full variable domain, rest sourced from reference TRBV5-1 and TRBJ2-7, is KAGVTQTPRYLIKTRGQQVTLSCSPISGHRSVSWYQQTPGQGLQFLFEYFSETQRNKGNFPGRFSGRQFSNSRSEMNVSTLELGDSALYLCASSLGGNSYEQYFGPGTRLTVT.

The CDR3 region is CASSSWASAAGEQYF. The CDR3 nucleotides read TGTGCCAGCAGTTCTTGGGCTAGCGCCGCTGGAGAGCAGTACTTC. The chain is built from TRBV27 and TRBJ2-7; D perhaps matches TRBD2 (6 bases). Germline V gives CDR1 MNHEY, CDR2 SMNVEV (reference sequence). CDR3 size: 15 residues. Trimming stripped 4 bases from V and 7 bases from J, with 20 bases between.

The chain joins TRBV14 to TRBJ2-1; weak D call: TRBD2 (6 bases). Germline CDR1 SGHDN, CDR2 FVKESK. Deletions cut 0 bases from V and 5 bases from J, with 14 bases between. The CDR3 contains 16 residues. The CDR3 DNA sequence: TGTGCCAGCAGCCAAGACATGCTCCTAGCGAACAATGAGCAGTTCTTC. This translates into CASSQDMLLANNEQFF.

J is TRBJ2-2 and V is TRBV7-9, with 12 nucleotides matching TRBD2. The J segment lost 0 bases and the V segment lost 8 bases, leaving 10 bases of the junction unmatched. CDR1 is SEHNR and CDR2 is FQNEAQ in the germline V gene (reference sequence). This CDR3 has 18 residues. The CDR3 here is CASYRLAGALSNTGELFF. Written as DNA, the CDR3 is TGTGCCAGCTATCGACTAGCGGGAGCGTTATCGAACACCGGGGAGCTGTTTTTT.

The chain carries TRBV6-2 or TRBV6-3 and TRBJ2-3; D gene ambiguous. The germline V gene encodes CDR1 MNHEY and CDR2 SVGEGT. Between the trimmed V and J ends, which lost 2 bases and 4 bases, there was a span of 4 bases. This CDR3 has 12 amino acids. The CDR3 nucleotides read TGTGCCAGCAGTTACGCGGCAGATACGCAGTATTTT. Amino acids: CASSYAADTQYF.

In its sample, this clone was seen once. This chain uses TRBV5-5 with TRBJ2-1; no reliable D call. The CDR3 consists of 15 residues. V was shortened by 0 bases and J by 0 bases, with 7 bases between the two germline ends. Germline-derived CDR1 and CDR2 are SGHKS and YYEKEE (reference sequence). The CDR3 loop is CASSLAETSYNEQFF. For the CDR3, the DNA is TGTGCCAGCAGCTTGGCGGAGACCTCCTACAATGAGCAGTTCTTC.

This chain joins TRBV30 and TRBJ2-7, with D perhaps matching TRBD1 (5 bases). The V gene's germline CDR1 is GTSNPN and CDR2 SVGIG (reference sequence). Trimming pared 4 bases from V and 8 bases from J, leaving 15 bases between. The CDR3 contains 12 residues. CDR3 bases: TGTGCCTGGACGGATGGGGCAGCGAAGCAGTACTTC. It encodes CAWTDGAAKQYF.